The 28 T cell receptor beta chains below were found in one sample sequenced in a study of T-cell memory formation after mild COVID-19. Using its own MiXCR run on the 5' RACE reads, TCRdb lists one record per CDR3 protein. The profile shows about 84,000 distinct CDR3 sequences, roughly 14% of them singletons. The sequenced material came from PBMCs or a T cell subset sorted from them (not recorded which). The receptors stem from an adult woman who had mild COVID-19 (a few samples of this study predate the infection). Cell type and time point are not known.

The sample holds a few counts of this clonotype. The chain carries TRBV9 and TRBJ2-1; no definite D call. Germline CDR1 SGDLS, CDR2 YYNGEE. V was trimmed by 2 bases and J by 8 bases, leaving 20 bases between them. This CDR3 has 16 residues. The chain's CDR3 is CASSVRARLEVDEQFF. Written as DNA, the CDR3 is TGTGCCAGCAGCGTCCGGGCCCGCCTCGAAGTAGATGAGCAGTTCTTC.

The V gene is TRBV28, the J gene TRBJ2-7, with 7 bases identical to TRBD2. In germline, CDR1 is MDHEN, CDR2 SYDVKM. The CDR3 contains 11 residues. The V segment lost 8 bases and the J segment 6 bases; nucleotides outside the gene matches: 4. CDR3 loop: CASRLASEQYF. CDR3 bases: TGTGCCAGCCGACTAGCTTCCGAGCAGTACTTC.

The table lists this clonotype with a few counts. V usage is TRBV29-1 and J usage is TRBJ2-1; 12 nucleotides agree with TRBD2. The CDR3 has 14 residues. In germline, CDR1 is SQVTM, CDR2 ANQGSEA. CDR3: CSAILAGGFNEQFF. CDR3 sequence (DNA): TGCAGTGCCATCCTAGCGGGGGGGTTCAATGAGCAGTTCTTC.

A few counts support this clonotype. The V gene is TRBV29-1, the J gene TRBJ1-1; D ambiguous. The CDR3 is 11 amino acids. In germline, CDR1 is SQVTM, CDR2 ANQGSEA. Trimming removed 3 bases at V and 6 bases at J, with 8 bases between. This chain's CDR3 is CSVDRNAEAFF. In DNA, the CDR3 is TGCAGCGTTGACAGGAATGCTGAAGCTTTCTTT.

The CDR3 sequence is CASSRYRVQETQYF. The CDR3 coding sequence is TGCGCCAGCAGCCGTTACAGGGTACAGGAGACCCAGTACTTC. This sequence joins TRBV5-1 and TRBJ2-5; D possibly corresponds to TRBD1 (6 bases). V was pared by 4 bases and J by 5 bases, with 15 bases between. The CDR3 covers 14 residues. Per germline, CDR1 SGHRS and CDR2 YFSETQ.

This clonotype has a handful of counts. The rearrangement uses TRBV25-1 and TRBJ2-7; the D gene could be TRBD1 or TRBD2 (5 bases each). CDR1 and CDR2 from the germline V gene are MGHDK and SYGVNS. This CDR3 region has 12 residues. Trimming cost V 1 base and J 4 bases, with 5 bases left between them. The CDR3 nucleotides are TGTGCCAGCAGTGAATGGGGGTACGAGCAGTACTTC. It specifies CASSEWGYEQYF.

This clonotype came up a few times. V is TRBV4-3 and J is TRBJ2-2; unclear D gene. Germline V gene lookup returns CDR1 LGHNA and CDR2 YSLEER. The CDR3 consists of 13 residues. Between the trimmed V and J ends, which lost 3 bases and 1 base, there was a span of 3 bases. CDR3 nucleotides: TGCGCCAGCAGCCATATGAACACCGGGGAGCTGTTTTTT. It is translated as CASSHMNTGELFF.

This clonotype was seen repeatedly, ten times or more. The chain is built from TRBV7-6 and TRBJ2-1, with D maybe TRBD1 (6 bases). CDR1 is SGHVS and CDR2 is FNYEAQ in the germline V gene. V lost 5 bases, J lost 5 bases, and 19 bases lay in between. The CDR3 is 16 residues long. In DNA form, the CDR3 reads TGTGCCAGCAGCCTAGGCAGGGGCGATTGGAACAATGAGCAGTTCTTC. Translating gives CASSLGRGDWNNEQFF.

CDR3 residues: CASSISYPGGVGVSSYNEQFF. The CDR3 DNA reads TGTGCCAGCAGCATCTCGTATCCAGGGGGGGTAGGAGTCAGCTCCTACAATGAGCAGTTCTTC. The V gene is TRBV9, the J gene TRBJ2-1; D is possibly TRBD1 or TRBD2 (7 bases each). V was trimmed by 4 bases and J by 0 bases, leaving 29 bases between them. CDR1 is SGDLS, CDR2 YYNGEE, per germline. The CDR3 is 21 residues long.

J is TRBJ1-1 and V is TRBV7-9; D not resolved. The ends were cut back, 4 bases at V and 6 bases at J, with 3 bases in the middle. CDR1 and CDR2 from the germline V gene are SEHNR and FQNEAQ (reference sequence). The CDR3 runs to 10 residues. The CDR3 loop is CASSYPEAFF. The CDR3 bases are TGTGCCAGCAGCTATCCTGAAGCTTTCTTT.

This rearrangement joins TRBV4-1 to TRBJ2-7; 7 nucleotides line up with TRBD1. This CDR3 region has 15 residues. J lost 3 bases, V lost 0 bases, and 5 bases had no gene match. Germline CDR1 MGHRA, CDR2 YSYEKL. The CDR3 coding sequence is TGCGCCAGCAGCCAAGAGGACAGGAGCCACTACGAGCAGTACTTC. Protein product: CASSQEDRSHYEQYF.

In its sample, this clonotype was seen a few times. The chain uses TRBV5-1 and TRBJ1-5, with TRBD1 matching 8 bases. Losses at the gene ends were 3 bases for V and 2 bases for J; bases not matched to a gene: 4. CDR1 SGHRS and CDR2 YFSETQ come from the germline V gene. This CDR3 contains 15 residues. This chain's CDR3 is CASSSTGDGNQPQHF. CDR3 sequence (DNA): TGCGCCAGCAGCTCGACAGGGGACGGCAATCAGCCCCAGCATTTT.

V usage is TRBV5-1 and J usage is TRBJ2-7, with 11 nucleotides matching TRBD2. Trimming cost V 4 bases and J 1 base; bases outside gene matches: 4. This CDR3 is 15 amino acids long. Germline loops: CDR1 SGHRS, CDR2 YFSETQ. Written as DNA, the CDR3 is TGCGCCAGCAGCCCCACTAGCGGGAGTTCCTACGAGCAGTACTTC. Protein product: CASSPTSGSSYEQYF.

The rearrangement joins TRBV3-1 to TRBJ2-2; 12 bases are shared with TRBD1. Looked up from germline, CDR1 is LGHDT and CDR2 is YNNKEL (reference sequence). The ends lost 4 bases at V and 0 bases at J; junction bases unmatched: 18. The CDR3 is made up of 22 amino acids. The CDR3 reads CASSPSGTGGSFTISNTGELFF. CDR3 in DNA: TGTGCCAGCAGCCCTTCCGGGACAGGGGGCTCGTTTACGATTTCGAACACCGGGGAGCTGTTTTTT.

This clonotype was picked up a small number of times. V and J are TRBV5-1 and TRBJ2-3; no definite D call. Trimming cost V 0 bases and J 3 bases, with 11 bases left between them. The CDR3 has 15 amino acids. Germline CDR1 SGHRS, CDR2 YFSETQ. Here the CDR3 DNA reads TGCGCCAGCAGCTTGGTTTCGGCTAAAACAGATACGCAGTATTTT. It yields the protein CASSLVSAKTDTQYF. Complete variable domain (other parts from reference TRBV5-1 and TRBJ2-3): KAGVTQTPRYLIKTRGQQVTLSCSPISGHRSVSWYQQTPGQGLQFLFEYFSETQRNKGNFPGRFSGRQFSNSRSEMNVSTLELGDSALYLCASSLVSAKTDTQYFGPGTRLTVL.

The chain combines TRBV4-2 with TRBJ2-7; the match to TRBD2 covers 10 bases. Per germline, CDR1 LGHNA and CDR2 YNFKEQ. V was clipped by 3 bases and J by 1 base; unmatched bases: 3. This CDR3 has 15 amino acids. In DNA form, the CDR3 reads TGTGCCAGCAGCCAGGGGACTAGCGAGTCCTACGAGCAGTACTTC. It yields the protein CASSQGTSESYEQYF.

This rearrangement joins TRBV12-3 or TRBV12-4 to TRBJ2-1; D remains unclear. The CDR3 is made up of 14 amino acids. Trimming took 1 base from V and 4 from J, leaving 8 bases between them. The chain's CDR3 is CASSLGLLYNEQFF. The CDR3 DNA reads TGTGCCAGCAGTTTAGGGCTTTTATACAATGAGCAGTTCTTC.

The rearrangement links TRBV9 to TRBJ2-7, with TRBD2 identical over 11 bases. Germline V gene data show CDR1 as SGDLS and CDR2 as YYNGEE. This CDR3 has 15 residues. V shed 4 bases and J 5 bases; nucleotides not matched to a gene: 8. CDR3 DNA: TGTGCCAGCAGCCCTAAACTAGCGGGGGCCCACGAGCAGTACTTC. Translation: CASSPKLAGAHEQYF.

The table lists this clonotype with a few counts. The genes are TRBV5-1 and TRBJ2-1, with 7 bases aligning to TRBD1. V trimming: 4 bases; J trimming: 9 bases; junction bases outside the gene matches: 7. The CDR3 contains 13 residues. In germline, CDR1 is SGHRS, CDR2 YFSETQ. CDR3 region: CASSDTDRAEQFF. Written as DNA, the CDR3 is TGCGCCAGCAGCGACACCGACAGGGCTGAGCAGTTCTTC.

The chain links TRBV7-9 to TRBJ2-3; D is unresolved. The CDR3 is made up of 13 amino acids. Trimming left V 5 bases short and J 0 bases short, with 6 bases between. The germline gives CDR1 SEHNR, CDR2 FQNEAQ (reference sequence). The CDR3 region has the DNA TGTGCCAGCAGCCACGAGAGCACAGATACGCAGTATTTT. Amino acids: CASSHESTDTQYF.

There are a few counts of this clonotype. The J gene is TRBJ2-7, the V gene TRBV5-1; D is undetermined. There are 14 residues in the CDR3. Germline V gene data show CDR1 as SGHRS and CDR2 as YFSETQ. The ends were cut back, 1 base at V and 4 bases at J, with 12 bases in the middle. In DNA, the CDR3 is TGCGCCAGCAGCTTGACCACTAACCCGTACGAGCAGTACTTC. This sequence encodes CASSLTTNPYEQYF.

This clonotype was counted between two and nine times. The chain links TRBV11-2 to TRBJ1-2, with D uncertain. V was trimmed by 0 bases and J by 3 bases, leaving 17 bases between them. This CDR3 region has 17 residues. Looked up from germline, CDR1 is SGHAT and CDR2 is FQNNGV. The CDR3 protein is CASSLDGFYGPDYGYTF. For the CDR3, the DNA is TGTGCCAGCAGCTTAGACGGCTTTTATGGGCCGGACTATGGCTACACCTTC.

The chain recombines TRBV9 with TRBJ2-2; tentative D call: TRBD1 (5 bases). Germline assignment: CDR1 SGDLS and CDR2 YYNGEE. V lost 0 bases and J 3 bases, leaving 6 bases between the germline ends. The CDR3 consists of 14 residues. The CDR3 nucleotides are TGTGCCAGCAGCGTAGAGGGGTACACCGGGGAGCTGTTTTTT. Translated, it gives CASSVEGYTGELFF.

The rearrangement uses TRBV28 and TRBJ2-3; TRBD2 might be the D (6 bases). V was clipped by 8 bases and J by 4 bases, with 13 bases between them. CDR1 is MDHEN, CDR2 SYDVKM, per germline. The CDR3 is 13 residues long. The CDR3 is CASLGGVSDTQYF. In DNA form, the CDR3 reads TGTGCCAGCCTTGGCGGGGTTTCAGATACGCAGTATTTT.

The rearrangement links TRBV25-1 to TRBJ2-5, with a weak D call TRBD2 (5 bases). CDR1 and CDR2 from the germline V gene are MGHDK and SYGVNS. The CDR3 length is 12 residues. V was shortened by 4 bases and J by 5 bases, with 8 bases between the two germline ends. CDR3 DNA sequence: TGTGCCAGCAGTGCGGGCGGGGAGACCCAGTACTTC. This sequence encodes CASSAGGETQYF.

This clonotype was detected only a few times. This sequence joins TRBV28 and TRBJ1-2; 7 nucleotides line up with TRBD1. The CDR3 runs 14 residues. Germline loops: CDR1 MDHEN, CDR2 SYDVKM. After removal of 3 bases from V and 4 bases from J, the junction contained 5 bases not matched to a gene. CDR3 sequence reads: CASSLDRSFYGYTF. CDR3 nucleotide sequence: TGTGCCAGCAGTTTGGACAGGTCCTTCTATGGCTACACCTTC.

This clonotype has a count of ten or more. CDR3 nucleotide sequence: TGTGCCAGCAGCTTAGAAAGGGGAATGGAGACCCAGTACTTC. Translating gives CASSLERGMETQYF. The V gene is TRBV7-6, the J gene TRBJ2-5, with D perhaps TRBD1 (5 bases). Trimming removed 1 base at V and 5 bases at J, with 11 bases between. Per germline, CDR1 SGHVS and CDR2 FNYEAQ. This CDR3 region has 14 residues. Full variable domain (outside the CDR3, taken from reference TRBV7-6 and TRBJ2-5): GAGVSQSPRYKVTKRGQDVALRCDPISGHVSLYWYRQALGQGPEFLTYFNYEAQQDKSGLPNDRFSAERPEGSISTLTIQRTEQRDSAMYRCASSLERGMETQYFGPGTRLLVL.

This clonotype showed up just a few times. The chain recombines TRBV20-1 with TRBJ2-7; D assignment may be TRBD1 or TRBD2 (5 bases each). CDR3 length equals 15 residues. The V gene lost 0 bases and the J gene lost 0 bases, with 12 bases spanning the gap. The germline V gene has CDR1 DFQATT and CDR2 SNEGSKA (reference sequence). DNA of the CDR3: TGCAGTGCTAGAGATCTGGGAGACAGCTCCTACGAGCAGTACTTC. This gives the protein CSARDLGDSSYEQYF.